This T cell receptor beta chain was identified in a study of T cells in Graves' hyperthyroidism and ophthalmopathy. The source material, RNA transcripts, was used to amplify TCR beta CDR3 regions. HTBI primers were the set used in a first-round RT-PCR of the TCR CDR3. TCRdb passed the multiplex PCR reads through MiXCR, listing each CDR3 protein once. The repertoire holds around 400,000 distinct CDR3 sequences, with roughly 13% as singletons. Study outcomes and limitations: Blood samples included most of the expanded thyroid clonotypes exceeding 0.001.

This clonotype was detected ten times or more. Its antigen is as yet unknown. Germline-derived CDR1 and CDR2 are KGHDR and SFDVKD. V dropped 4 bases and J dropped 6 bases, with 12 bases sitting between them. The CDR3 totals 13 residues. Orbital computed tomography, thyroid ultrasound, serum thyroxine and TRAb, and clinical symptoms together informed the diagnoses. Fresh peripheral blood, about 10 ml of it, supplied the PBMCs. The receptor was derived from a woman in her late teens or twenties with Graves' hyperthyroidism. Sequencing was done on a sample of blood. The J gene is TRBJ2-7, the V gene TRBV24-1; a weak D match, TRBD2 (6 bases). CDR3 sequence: CATSETQGGEQYF. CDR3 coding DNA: TGTGCCACCAGTGAAACTCAGGGAGGCGAGCAGTACTTC.